The clone carrying this TCR beta chain has just one count. Its antigen is unidentified. In germline, CDR1 is MNHEY, CDR2 SMNVEV (reference sequence). Trimming left V 0 bases short and J 8 bases short, with 13 bases between. This CDR3 comprises 15 residues. This sample was taken from a study of cytomegalovirus exposure and HLA in healthy donors. Findings of the study overall: TCR sequences were mostly rare, though some public TCRs occurred in many donors.

PCR employed 60 Vbeta and 13 Jbeta primers. Profiling relied on immunoSEQ multiplex PCR, and the TCRdb table lists in-frame clones only, not all of them. The repertoire consists of roughly 130,000 clones, with roughly 80% occurring once and the leading ten covering 8.8%. V is TRBV27 and J is TRBJ1-4; the D gene is possibly TRBD1 (5 bases). This clonotype was obtained from a woman between 45 and 65 years old in good health and CMV-seropositive. The sequencing input was PBMCs. CDR3 in amino acids: CASSLSGRVGEKLFF. The DNA for the CDR3 is TGTGCCAGCAGTTTATCGGGCAGGGTTGGGGAAAAACTGTTTTTT.